These T cell receptor beta chains were read from a single sample in a study of regulatory T cells in long-lasting Graves disease. TCRdb reanalysed the multiplex PCR reads using MiXCR and keeps one entry per CDR3 protein. The sample has about 220,000 distinct CDR3 sequences, roughly 19% seen once. The same data also went into a second study, on T cells in Graves' hyperthyroidism and ophthalmopathy.

The material was peripheral blood mononuclear cells (PBMCs), obtained at new diagnosis, from a patient treated with antithyroid drugs. These receptors were taken from a woman under 40 with Graves disease. Both conserved end residues are part of each CDR3. The order of the fields is D gene, J gene, V gene, clone size, CDR3 DNA, CDR3 protein. A D gene is named only where the DNA matches it firmly. The listing skips clone size in some rows; elsewhere it reads once, few, many or a size class.

. TRBJ1-1 TRBV11-3 many TGTGCCAGCAGCTTAGATTTGGCAGGGATGAACACTGAAGCTTTCTTT CASSLDLAGMNTEAFF
TRBD2 TRBJ2-3 TRBV30 many TGTGCCTGGAGTGTAGGAACTAGCGGGTACACAGATACGCAGTATTTT CAWSVGTSGYTDTQYF
TRBD2 TRBJ2-1 TRBV6-5 many TGTGCCAGCAGTTACGGGCTAGCGGGGTTCGATGAGCAGTTCTTC CASSYGLAGFDEQFF
. TRBJ2-5 TRBV6-5 many TGTGCCAGCAGTTACTCGTCTGAGACCCAGTACTTC CASSYSSETQYF
. TRBJ1-1 TRBV28 many TGTGCCAGCAGTTTCCGGGACACGAACACTGAAGCTTTCTTT CASSFRDTNTEAFF
TRBD1 TRBJ2-3 TRBV20-1 many TGCAGTGCTAGAACAGGGGCCCCAGATACGCAGTATTTT CSARTGAPDTQYF
. TRBJ2-5 TRBV4-1 many TGCGCCAGCAGCCCTTTTTATACAGGGAGGGGAGAGACCCAGTACTTC CASSPFYTGRGETQYF
. TRBJ1-2 TRBV5-6 . TGTGCCAGCAGCCCCGACCTGGGGGGAAACTATGGCTACACCTTC CASSPDLGGNYGYTF
. TRBJ1-2 TRBV7-9 many TGTGCCAGCAGCCCGGACACCCTCTATGGCTACACCTTC CASSPDTLYGYTF
. TRBJ1-3 TRBV4-1 few TGCGCCAGCAGCCTCCTCGTCCAAGGAGCTAGTGGAAACACCATATATTTT CASSLLVQGASGNTIYF
. TRBJ2-3 TRBV24-1 many TGTGCCACCAGTGATACGGGCAACGCCTTCACAGATACGCAGTATTTT CATSDTGNAFTDTQYF
TRBD2 TRBJ2-1 TRBV14 many TGTGCCAGCAGCCCCGGGACTAGCGGGAGGACGTCCACCAGCTCCTACAATGAGCAGTTCTTC CASSPGTSGRTSTSSYNEQFF
. TRBJ1-1 TRBV19 many TGTGCCAGTAGTAATCAGGGCCAGAACACTGAAGCTTTCTTT CASSNQGQNTEAFF
. TRBJ1-2 TRBV4-1 many TGCGCCAGCAGCCAAGATCACGGGATGCGTGGCTACACCTTC CASSQDHGMRGYTF
. TRBJ2-7 TRBV9 many TGTGCCAGCAGCCCCCCGTCGGGCGAGCAGTACTTC CASSPPSGEQYF
. TRBJ2-1 TRBV20-1 . TGCAGTGCTCTTATCCGGGACCACTACAATGAGCAGTTCTTC CSALIRDHYNEQFF
TRBD2 TRBJ2-7 TRBV29-1 few TGCAGCGCGGGGGGGGGCCGGTCCTACGAGCAGTACTTC CSAGGGRSYEQYF
TRBD1 TRBJ1-5 TRBV6-1 . TGTGCCAGCAGGAGGGACAGGTCCTATCAGCCCCAGCATTTT CASRRDRSYQPQHF
. TRBJ1-4 TRBV25-1 . TGTGCCAGCAGTGAATATTCGGGGGGGGGCAGTAATGAAAAACTGTTTTTT CASSEYSGGGSNEKLFF
. TRBJ2-7 TRBV7-9 many TGTGCCAGCAGCTACTCAGTAGCACCACACTACGAGCAGTACTTC CASSYSVAPHYEQYF
. TRBJ1-1 TRBV29-1 . TGCAGCGCCCCGCCGGGGGGGGACAACACTGAAGCTTTCTTT CSAPPGGDNTEAFF
. TRBJ1-2 TRBV19 many TGTGCCAGTAGACCCCGGGAGGACAGCCTTTATGGCTACACCTTC CASRPREDSLYGYTF